The clone carrying this TCR beta chain has only a few counts. Its antigen is as yet unknown. Trimming removed 5 bases at V and 0 bases at J, with 5 bases between. This CDR3 region has 13 residues. CDR1 is LNHDA and CDR2 is SQIVND in the germline V gene (reference sequence). With 60 Vbeta and 13 Jbeta primers, the PCR was carried out. TCRdb's copy holds only in-frame clones and misses some; the assay was immunoSEQ multiplex PCR. The sample lists approximately 140,000 clones; approximately 82% were seen once. This sample is drawn from a study of cytomegalovirus exposure and HLA in healthy donors. Regarding the study as a whole: Later analysis associated a missense DCLRE1C variant with TCR beta V- and J-gene trimming. Sequencing likely produced, as an artifact, a cluster of highly shared sequence variants.

V and J are TRBV19 and TRBJ1-3; D gene unclear. Source material: PBMCs. This TCR was recovered from a man aged 40-50 years in good health and CMV-seronegative. The CDR3, as DNA: TGTGCCAGTAGTGTCAGCTCTGGAAACACCATATATTTT. Translating gives CASSVSSGNTIYF.